This is a list of T cell receptor beta chains from one sample in a study of monozygotic twins with inflammatory bowel disease. TCRdb re-called the 5' RACE reads and gives one entry per CDR3 protein, without DNA. The specimen's table records 350,000 to 550,000 distinct CDR3 sequences. Sequencing was carried out using blood. These receptors were obtained from a human donor with ulcerative colitis or Crohn's disease, or a healthy co-twin of an affected twin (not recorded which). The CDR3 runs from the conserved cysteine through the conserved F or W.

v_call: TRBV12-3/TRBV12-4
j_call: TRBJ2-3
cdr3_aa: CASSLAGAPTDTQYF

v_call: TRBV6-2/TRBV6-3
j_call: TRBJ2-5
cdr3_aa: CASSSSLGRQYQETQYF

v_call: TRBV10-3
j_call: TRBJ1-1
cdr3_aa: CAISGQELYRGVTKAFF

v_call: TRBV7-2
j_call: TRBJ2-3
cdr3_aa: CASSLAARTPSTDTQYF

v_call: TRBV2
j_call: TRBJ1-5
cdr3_aa: CASAKRETDNQPQHF

v_call: TRBV5-1
j_call: TRBJ2-3
cdr3_aa: CASSFEQARTDTQYF

v_call: TRBV6-5
j_call: TRBJ1-6
cdr3_aa: CASFGRINSPLHF

v_call: TRBV28
j_call: TRBJ2-7
cdr3_aa: CASPPPEGKLKLSEQYF

v_call: TRBV6-1
j_call: TRBJ2-5
cdr3_aa: CASSDGTTWETQYF

v_call: TRBV5-1
j_call: TRBJ1-5
cdr3_aa: CASSPEGQNNQPQHF

v_call: TRBV20-1
j_call: TRBJ2-7
cdr3_aa: CSARDPGQGIDEQYF

v_call: TRBV6-6
j_call: TRBJ1-1
cdr3_aa: CASSQAGPKAFF

v_call: TRBV10-3
j_call: TRBJ2-2
cdr3_aa: CAITPGPPPGELFF

v_call: TRBV7-2
j_call: TRBJ2-1
cdr3_aa: CASSLALTSGGRTYNEQFF

v_call: TRBV11-2
j_call: TRBJ2-4
cdr3_aa: CASSLGLGLAGAYKNIQYF

v_call: TRBV20-1
j_call: TRBJ2-7
cdr3_aa: CSASSDTAYEQYF

v_call: TRBV7-2
j_call: TRBJ2-7
cdr3_aa: CASSLTTGTSGRAPYF

v_call: TRBV20-1
j_call: TRBJ1-1
cdr3_aa: CSASDGTEAFF

v_call: TRBV7-3
j_call: TRBJ2-6
cdr3_aa: CASSAMGNSGANVLTF

v_call: TRBV7-6
j_call: TRBJ1-3
cdr3_aa: CASSPRAGTSGNTIYF

v_call: TRBV3-1
j_call: TRBJ1-6
cdr3_aa: CASSHRNSPLHF

v_call: TRBV6-1
j_call: TRBJ1-1
cdr3_aa: CASSLQDSNTEAFF

v_call: TRBV5-1
j_call: TRBJ2-1
cdr3_aa: CASTEQGTYNEQFF

v_call: TRBV11-2
j_call: TRBJ2-2
cdr3_aa: CASSFGPPGELFF

v_call: TRBV30
j_call: TRBJ2-5
cdr3_aa: CAWSPRQGSMKTQYF

v_call: TRBV27
j_call: TRBJ1-1
cdr3_aa: CASSLQKNTEAFF

v_call: TRBV20-1
j_call: TRBJ2-3
cdr3_aa: CSAAYPSTDTQYF

v_call: TRBV28
j_call: TRBJ1-2
cdr3_aa: CATSQGTLRGYTF

v_call: TRBV20-1
j_call: TRBJ2-7
cdr3_aa: CSASPRVGHEQYF

v_call: TRBV5-1
j_call: TRBJ2-3
cdr3_aa: CASSFVGGTDTQYF

v_call: TRBV18
j_call: TRBJ1-1
cdr3_aa: CASSPDRGESEAFF

v_call: TRBV5-6
j_call: TRBJ2-7
cdr3_aa: CASSLKGQGGHEQYF

v_call: TRBV5-1
j_call: TRBJ2-7
cdr3_aa: CASSLEGTLSYEQYF

v_call: TRBV7-2
j_call: TRBJ2-4
cdr3_aa: CASSLPPAGGGIQYF

v_call: TRBV7-8
j_call: TRBJ2-2
cdr3_aa: CASSSQGGGELFF

v_call: TRBV5-1
j_call: TRBJ2-6
cdr3_aa: CASSLGRGVAGANVLTF

v_call: TRBV6-1
j_call: TRBJ2-5
cdr3_aa: CASSKGLAGGQETQYF

v_call: TRBV27
j_call: TRBJ2-3
cdr3_aa: CARSGGPFTDTQYF

v_call: TRBV4-2
j_call: TRBJ2-2
cdr3_aa: CASSQTGLEDGELFF

v_call: TRBV7-6
j_call: TRBJ2-1
cdr3_aa: CASSYRGYNEQFF

v_call: TRBV20-1
j_call: TRBJ2-1
cdr3_aa: CSARHTGQGGNEQFF

v_call: TRBV5-1
j_call: TRBJ2-3
cdr3_aa: CASSPGLGGTDTQYF

v_call: TRBV29-1
j_call: TRBJ2-1
cdr3_aa: CSVDRTSMYNEQFF

v_call: TRBV12-3/TRBV12-4
j_call: TRBJ2-1
cdr3_aa: CASSPGTSGGDSSYNEQFF

v_call: TRBV12-3/TRBV12-4
j_call: TRBJ2-1
cdr3_aa: CASSLSARGRNEQFF

v_call: TRBV5-1
j_call: TRBJ2-2
cdr3_aa: CASRPRTGPGELFF

v_call: TRBV5-1
j_call: TRBJ2-4
cdr3_aa: CASSSQGAAKNIQYF

v_call: TRBV7-2
j_call: TRBJ2-1
cdr3_aa: CASSLAEWGREQFF

v_call: TRBV10-3
j_call: TRBJ1-2
cdr3_aa: CAISETRTELTNYGYTF

v_call: TRBV24-1
j_call: TRBJ2-2
cdr3_aa: CATSDSGTANTGELFF

v_call: TRBV5-1
j_call: TRBJ2-3
cdr3_aa: CASSIGTGAADTQYF

v_call: TRBV5-4
j_call: TRBJ2-3
cdr3_aa: CASSPPGTFTDTQYF

v_call: TRBV9
j_call: TRBJ1-2
cdr3_aa: CASSGPQGAQGYTF

v_call: TRBV28
j_call: TRBJ2-1
cdr3_aa: CASSFRVRTTYNEQFF

v_call: TRBV18
j_call: TRBJ1-2
cdr3_aa: CASSPLAGVNNYGYTF

v_call: TRBV5-1
j_call: TRBJ1-1
cdr3_aa: CASSLLTGADTEAFF

v_call: TRBV20-1
j_call: TRBJ2-1
cdr3_aa: CSARDSPNEQFF

v_call: TRBV24-1
j_call: TRBJ2-1
cdr3_aa: CATSDGSGGAWEQFF

v_call: TRBV18
j_call: TRBJ2-1
cdr3_aa: CASSPVMSDNEQFF